These T cell receptor beta chains were read from a single sample in a study of blood T cell repertoires in COVID-19. Profiling relied on immunoSEQ multiplex PCR, and the TCRdb table lists in-frame clones only, not all of them. Of about 150,000 clones listed, roughly 90% are singletons. The source material was peripheral blood. Receptors originate from a man aged 55 to 70 with acute or convalescent COVID-19. CDR3s include the opening cysteine and the closing phenylalanine or tryptophan. A D gene is named only where the DNA matches it firmly. Some rows have no size entry. The others give once, few or many, or a class for an expanded clone.

CDR3 protein: CASGTDYSYEQYF
CDR3 DNA: TGTGCCAGCGGGACAGACTACTCCTACGAGCAGTACTTC
V gene: TRBV2
CDR3 length: 13
clone size: NA
D gene: TRBD1
J gene: TRBJ2-7

CDR3 protein: CASSVSLAGNNEQFF
CDR3 DNA: TGTGCCAGCAGTGTCAGTCTAGCGGGGAACAATGAGCAGTTCTTC
V gene: TRBV2
CDR3 length: 15
clone size: NA
D gene: TRBD2
J gene: TRBJ2-1

CDR3 protein: CASSLPGQGSGNTIYF
CDR3 DNA: TGTGCCAGCAGTTTACCGGGACAGGGCTCTGGAAACACCATATATTTT
V gene: TRBV6-6
CDR3 length: 16
clone size: NA
D gene: TRBD1
J gene: TRBJ1-3

CDR3 protein: CASSTADRGSNQPQHF
CDR3 DNA: TGTGCCAGTAGTACGGCAGACAGGGGTAGCAATCAGCCCCAGCATTTT
V gene: TRBV19
CDR3 length: 16
clone size: NA
D gene: TRBD1
J gene: TRBJ1-5

CDR3 protein: CASSYGGTGTNEQFF
CDR3 DNA: TGTGCCAGCAGTTACGGGGGGACAGGTACCAATGAGCAGTTCTTC
V gene: TRBV6-2/TRBV6-3
CDR3 length: 15
clone size: NA
D gene: TRBD1
J gene: TRBJ2-1

CDR3 protein: CASSVGAGRVTEAFF
CDR3 DNA: TGTGCCAGCAGCGTAGGGGCAGGGAGGGTTACTGAAGCTTTCTTT
V gene: TRBV9
CDR3 length: 15
clone size: once
D gene: NA
J gene: TRBJ1-1

CDR3 protein: CASSLQRNGNYGYTF
CDR3 DNA: TGTGCCAGCAGCCTCCAAAGAAACGGGAACTATGGCTACACCTTC
V gene: TRBV7-8
CDR3 length: 15
clone size: NA
D gene: NA
J gene: TRBJ1-2

CDR3 protein: CASSSRRENSPLHF
CDR3 DNA: TGTGCCAGCAGCTCCCGGAGGGAGAATTCACCCCTCCACTTT
V gene: TRBV5-4
CDR3 length: 14
clone size: few
D gene: NA
J gene: TRBJ1-6

CDR3 protein: CASSARGTRDTEAFF
CDR3 DNA: TGTGCCAGTAGTGCCCGGGGAACAAGGGACACTGAAGCTTTCTTT
V gene: TRBV19
CDR3 length: 15
clone size: NA
D gene: NA
J gene: TRBJ1-1

CDR3 protein: CASRRDLGTEAFF
CDR3 DNA: TGTGCCAGTAGGAGGGATCTTGGCACTGAAGCTTTCTTT
V gene: TRBV19
CDR3 length: 13
clone size: once
D gene: NA
J gene: TRBJ1-1

CDR3 protein: CASSLGRRTNTEAFF
CDR3 DNA: TGTGCCAGCAGTTTGGGCCGCCGAACCAACACTGAAGCTTTCTTT
V gene: TRBV28
CDR3 length: 15
clone size: NA
D gene: NA
J gene: TRBJ1-1

CDR3 protein: CASSPEGGSTDTQYF
CDR3 DNA: TGTGCCAGCAGCCCCGAGGGGGGGAGCACAGATACGCAGTATTTT
V gene: TRBV7-2
CDR3 length: 15
clone size: once
D gene: NA
J gene: TRBJ2-3

CDR3 protein: CASSQRGGDKATRYGYTF
CDR3 DNA: TGTGCCAGCAGCCAACGCGGGGGGGATAAGGCTACTCGCTATGGCTACACCTTC
V gene: TRBV5-6
CDR3 length: 18
clone size: NA
D gene: NA
J gene: TRBJ1-2

CDR3 protein: CASSPLSGGSWGYTF
CDR3 DNA: TGTGCCAGCAGTCCCCTTTCAGGGGGCTCGTGGGGCTACACCTTC
V gene: TRBV27
CDR3 length: 15
clone size: NA
D gene: TRBD1
J gene: TRBJ1-2

CDR3 protein: CASSGRDRGGSYEQFF
CDR3 DNA: TGTGCCAGCAGCGGGCGGGACAGGGGGGGTAGTTATGAGCAGTTCTTC
V gene: TRBV7-8
CDR3 length: 16
clone size: once
D gene: TRBD1
J gene: TRBJ2-1

CDR3 protein: CASSQGAGVPTDTQYF
CDR3 DNA: TGTGCCAGCAGCCAAGGTGCAGGGGTCCCCACAGATACGCAGTATTTT
V gene: TRBV4-2
CDR3 length: 16
clone size: NA
D gene: NA
J gene: TRBJ2-3

CDR3 protein: CASSLEQGRVDTEAFF
CDR3 DNA: TGTGCCAGCAGCTTAGAACAGGGGCGCGTCGACACTGAAGCTTTCTTT
V gene: TRBV11-2
CDR3 length: 16
clone size: NA
D gene: TRBD1
J gene: TRBJ1-1

CDR3 protein: CASSEAADRGRWNPEAFF
CDR3 DNA: TGTGCCAGCAGTGAAGCGGCTGACAGGGGGAGATGGAACCCTGAAGCTTTCTTT
V gene: TRBV6-1
CDR3 length: 18
clone size: NA
D gene: TRBD1
J gene: TRBJ1-1

CDR3 protein: CASSQGQGVYNEQFF
CDR3 DNA: TGCGCCAGCAGCCAAGGACAGGGGGTTTACAATGAGCAGTTCTTC
V gene: TRBV5-1
CDR3 length: 15
clone size: NA
D gene: TRBD1
J gene: TRBJ2-1

CDR3 protein: CASSRPGGSNTEAFF
CDR3 DNA: TGTGCCAGTAGTCGGCCAGGGGGATCGAACACTGAAGCTTTCTTT
V gene: TRBV19
CDR3 length: 15
clone size: NA
D gene: TRBD1
J gene: TRBJ1-1

CDR3 protein: CASKAGANNEQFF
CDR3 DNA: TGTGCCAGTAAGGCGGGAGCTAACAATGAGCAGTTCTTC
V gene: TRBV19
CDR3 length: 13
clone size: NA
D gene: TRBD2
J gene: TRBJ2-1

CDR3 protein: CATSTSGTGWSPEEKLFF
CDR3 DNA: TGTGCCACCAGCACCTCCGGGACAGGATGGTCTCCGGAAGAAAAACTGTTTTTT
V gene: TRBV15
CDR3 length: 18
clone size: NA
D gene: TRBD1
J gene: TRBJ1-4

CDR3 protein: CASSRQGAGGNPPSTDTQYF
CDR3 DNA: TGTGCCAGCAGTCGCCAGGGGGCGGGGGGGAACCCGCCGAGCACAGATACGCAGTATTTT
V gene: TRBV6-6
CDR3 length: 20
clone size: NA
D gene: NA
J gene: TRBJ2-3

CDR3 protein: CASSQEGTGGRGYTF
CDR3 DNA: TGTGCCAGCAGCCAAGAGGGGACAGGTGGAAGGGGCTACACCTTC
V gene: TRBV3-1/TRBV3-2
CDR3 length: 15
clone size: NA
D gene: TRBD1
J gene: TRBJ1-2

CDR3 protein: CASSYIEERSPLHF
CDR3 DNA: TGTGCCAGCAGTTATATAGAAGAAAGATCACCCCTCCACTTT
V gene: TRBV6-5
CDR3 length: 14
clone size: NA
D gene: NA
J gene: TRBJ1-6